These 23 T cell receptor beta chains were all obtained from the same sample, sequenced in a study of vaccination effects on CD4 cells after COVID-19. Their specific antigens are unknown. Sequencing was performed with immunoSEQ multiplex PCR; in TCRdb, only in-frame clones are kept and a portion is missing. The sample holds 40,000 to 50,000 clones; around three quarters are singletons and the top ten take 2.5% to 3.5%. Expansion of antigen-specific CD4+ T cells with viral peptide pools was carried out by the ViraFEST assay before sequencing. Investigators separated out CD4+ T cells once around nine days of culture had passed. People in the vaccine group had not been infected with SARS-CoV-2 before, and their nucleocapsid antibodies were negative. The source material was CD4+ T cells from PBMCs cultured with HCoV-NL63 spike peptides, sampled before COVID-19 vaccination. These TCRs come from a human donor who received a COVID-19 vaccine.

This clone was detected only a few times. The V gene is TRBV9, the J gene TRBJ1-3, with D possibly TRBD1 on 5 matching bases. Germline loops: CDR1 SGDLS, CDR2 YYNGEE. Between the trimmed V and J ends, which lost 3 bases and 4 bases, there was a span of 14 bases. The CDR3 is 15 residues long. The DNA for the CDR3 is TGTGCCAGCAGCGCCCAGGGAAGCTTAGGAAACACCATATATTTT. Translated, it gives CASSAQGSLGNTIYF. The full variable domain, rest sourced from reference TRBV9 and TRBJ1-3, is DSGVTQTPKHLITATGQRVTLRCSPRSGDLSVYWYQQSLDQGLQFLIQYYNGEERAKGNILERFSAQQFPDLHSELNLSSLELGDSALYFCASSAQGSLGNTIYFGEGSWLTVV.

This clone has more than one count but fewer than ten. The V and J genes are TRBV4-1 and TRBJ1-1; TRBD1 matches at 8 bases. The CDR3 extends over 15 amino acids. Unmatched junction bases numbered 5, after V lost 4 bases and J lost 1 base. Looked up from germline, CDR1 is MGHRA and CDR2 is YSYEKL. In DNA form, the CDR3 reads TGCGCCAGCAGCCCTGGACAGGGACCGAACACTGAAGCTTTCTTT. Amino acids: CASSPGQGPNTEAFF.

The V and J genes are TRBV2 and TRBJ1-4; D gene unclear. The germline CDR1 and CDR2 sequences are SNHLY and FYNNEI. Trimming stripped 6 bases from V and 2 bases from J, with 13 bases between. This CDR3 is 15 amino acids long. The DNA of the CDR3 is TGTGCCAGCAGGGCGCAGGTGCAGACTAATGAAAAACTGTTTTTT. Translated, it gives CASRAQVQTNEKLFF.

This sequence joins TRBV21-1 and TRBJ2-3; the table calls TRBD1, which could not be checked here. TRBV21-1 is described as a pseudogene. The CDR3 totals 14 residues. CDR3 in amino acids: CASSKAQCTDTQYF. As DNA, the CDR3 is TGTGCCAGCAGCAAGGCCCAGTGCACAGATACGCAGTATTTT.

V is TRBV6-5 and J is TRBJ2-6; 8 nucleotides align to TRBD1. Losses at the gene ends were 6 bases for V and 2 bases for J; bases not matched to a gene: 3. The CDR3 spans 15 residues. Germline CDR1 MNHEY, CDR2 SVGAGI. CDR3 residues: CASSLRGPGANVLTF. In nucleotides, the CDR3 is TGTGCCAGCAGCCTCAGGGGGCCTGGGGCCAACGTCCTGACTTTC.

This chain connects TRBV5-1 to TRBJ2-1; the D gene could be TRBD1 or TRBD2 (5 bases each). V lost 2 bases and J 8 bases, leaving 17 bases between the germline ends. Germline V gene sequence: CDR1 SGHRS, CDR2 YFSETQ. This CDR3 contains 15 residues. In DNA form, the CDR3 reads TGCGCCAGCAGCTTAATTGGGACCCAATTCGATGAGCAGTTCTTC. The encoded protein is CASSLIGTQFDEQFF.

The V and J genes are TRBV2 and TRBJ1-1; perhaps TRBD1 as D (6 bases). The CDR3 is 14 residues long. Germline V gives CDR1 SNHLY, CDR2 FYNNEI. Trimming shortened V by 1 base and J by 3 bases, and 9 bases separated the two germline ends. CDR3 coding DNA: TGTGCCAGCAGTGAAGGACCAGGGGACACTGAAGCTTTCTTT. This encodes CASSEGPGDTEAFF. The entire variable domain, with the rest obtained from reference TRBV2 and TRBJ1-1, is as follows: EPEVTQTPSHQVTQMGQEVILRCVPISNHLYFYWYRQILGQKVEFLVSFYNNEISEKSEIFDDQFSVERPDGSNFTLKIRSTKLEDSAMYFCASSEGPGDTEAFFGQGTRLTVV.

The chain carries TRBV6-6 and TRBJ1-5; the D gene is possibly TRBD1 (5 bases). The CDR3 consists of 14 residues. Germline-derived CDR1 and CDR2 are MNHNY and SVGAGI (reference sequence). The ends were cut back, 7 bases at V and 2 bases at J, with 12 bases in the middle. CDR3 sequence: CASTGGGGNQPQHF. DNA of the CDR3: TGTGCCAGCACCGGGGGAGGTGGCAATCAGCCCCAGCATTTT.

The CDR3 DNA follows: TGCGCCAGCACCGGACAGGGGGCTGTTGGCACTGAAGCTTTCTTT. It codes for CASTGQGAVGTEAFF. The chain recombines TRBV5-1 with TRBJ1-1, with 11 positions matching TRBD1. CDR3 length: 15 amino acids. Germline V gene lookup returns CDR1 SGHRS and CDR2 YFSETQ. Trimming cost V 6 bases and J 4 bases; bases outside gene matches: 8.

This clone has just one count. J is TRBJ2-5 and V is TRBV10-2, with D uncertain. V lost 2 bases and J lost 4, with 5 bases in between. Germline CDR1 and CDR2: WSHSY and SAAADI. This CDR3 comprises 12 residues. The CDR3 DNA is TGCGCCAGCAGTGAGGGCGGAGAGACCCAGTACTTC. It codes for CASSEGGETQYF.

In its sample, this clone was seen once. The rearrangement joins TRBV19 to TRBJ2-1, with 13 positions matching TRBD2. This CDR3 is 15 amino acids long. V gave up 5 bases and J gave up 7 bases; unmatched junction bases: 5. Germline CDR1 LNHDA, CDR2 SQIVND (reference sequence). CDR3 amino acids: CASSLGTSGVNEQFF. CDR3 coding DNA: TGTGCCAGTAGTCTCGGGACTAGCGGGGTTAATGAGCAGTTCTTC.

CDR3 nucleotide sequence: TGCAGTGCTAGAGAGGACAGGGGGGCTTTCTTT. Translation gives CSAREDRGAFF. This chain connects TRBV20-1 to TRBJ1-1, with 10 bases identical to TRBD1. The CDR3 runs 11 residues. CDR1 and CDR2 (germline): DFQATT, SNEGSKA (reference sequence). The trim removed 0 bases at V and 11 bases at J, leaving 0 bases unmatched.

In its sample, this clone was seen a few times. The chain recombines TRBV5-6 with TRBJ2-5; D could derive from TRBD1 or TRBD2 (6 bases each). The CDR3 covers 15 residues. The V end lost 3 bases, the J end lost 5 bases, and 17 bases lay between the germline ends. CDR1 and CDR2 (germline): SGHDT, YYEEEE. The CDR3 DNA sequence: TGTGCCAGCAGCTCCTTACGGGGGCGCGGGGAGACCCAGTACTTC. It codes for CASSSLRGRGETQYF.

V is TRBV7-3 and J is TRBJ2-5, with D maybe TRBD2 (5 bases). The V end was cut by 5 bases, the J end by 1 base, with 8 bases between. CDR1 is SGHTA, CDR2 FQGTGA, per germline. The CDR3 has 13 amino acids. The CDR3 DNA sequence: TGTGCCAGCAGCCCGGGGATCCAAGAGACCCAGTACTTC. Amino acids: CASSPGIQETQYF.

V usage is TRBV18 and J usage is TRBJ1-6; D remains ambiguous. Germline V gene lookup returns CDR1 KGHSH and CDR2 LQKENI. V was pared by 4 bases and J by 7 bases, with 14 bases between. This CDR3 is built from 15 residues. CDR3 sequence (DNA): TGTGCCAGCTCACGGGATGGTACGGTAAATTCACCCCTCCACTTT. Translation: CASSRDGTVNSPLHF.

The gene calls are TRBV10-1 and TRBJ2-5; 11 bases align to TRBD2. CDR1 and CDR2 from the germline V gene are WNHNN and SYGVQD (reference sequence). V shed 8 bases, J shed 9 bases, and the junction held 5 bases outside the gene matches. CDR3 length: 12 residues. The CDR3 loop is CASGTSGGSQYF. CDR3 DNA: TGCGCCAGCGGGACTAGCGGTGGCTCCCAGTACTTC.

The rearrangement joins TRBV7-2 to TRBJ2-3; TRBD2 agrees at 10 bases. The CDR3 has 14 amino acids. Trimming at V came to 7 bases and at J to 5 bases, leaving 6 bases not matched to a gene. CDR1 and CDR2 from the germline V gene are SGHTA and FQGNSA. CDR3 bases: TGTGCCAGCACAAGCGGGGGGGGCGTAGATACGCAGTATTTT. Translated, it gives CASTSGGGVDTQYF.

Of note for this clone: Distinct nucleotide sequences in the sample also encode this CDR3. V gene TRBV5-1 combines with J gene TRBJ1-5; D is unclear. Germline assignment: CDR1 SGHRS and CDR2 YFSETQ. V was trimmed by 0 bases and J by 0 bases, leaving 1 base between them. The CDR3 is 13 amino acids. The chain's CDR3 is CASSLDSNQPQHF. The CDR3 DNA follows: TGCGCCAGCAGCTTGGATAGCAATCAGCCCCAGCATTTT.

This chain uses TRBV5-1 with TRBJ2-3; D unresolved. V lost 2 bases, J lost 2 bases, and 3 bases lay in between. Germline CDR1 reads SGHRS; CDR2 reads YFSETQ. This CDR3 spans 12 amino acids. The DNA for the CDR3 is TGCGCCAGCAGCTTTTTCACAGATACGCAGTATTTT. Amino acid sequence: CASSFFTDTQYF.

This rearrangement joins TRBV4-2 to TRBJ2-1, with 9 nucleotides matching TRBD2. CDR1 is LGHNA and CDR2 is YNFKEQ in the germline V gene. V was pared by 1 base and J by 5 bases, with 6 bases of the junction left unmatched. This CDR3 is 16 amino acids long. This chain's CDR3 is CASSQVSGGEDNEQFF. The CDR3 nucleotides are TGTGCCAGCAGCCAAGTTAGCGGGGGAGAGGACAATGAGCAGTTCTTC.

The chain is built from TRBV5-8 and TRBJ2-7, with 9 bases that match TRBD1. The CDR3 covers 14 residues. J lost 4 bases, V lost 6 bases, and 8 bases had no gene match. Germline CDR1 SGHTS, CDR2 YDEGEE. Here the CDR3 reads CASIRDRAGYEQYV. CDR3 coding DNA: TGTGCCAGCATCCGGGACAGGGCCGGGTACGAGCAGTACGTC.

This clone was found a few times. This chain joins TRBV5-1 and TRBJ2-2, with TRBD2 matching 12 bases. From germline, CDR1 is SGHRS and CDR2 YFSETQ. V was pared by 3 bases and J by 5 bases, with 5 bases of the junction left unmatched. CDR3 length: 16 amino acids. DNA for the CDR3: TGCGCCAGCAGCTCTCCTAGCGGGGGGGCAACCGGGGAGCTGTTTTTT. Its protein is CASSSPSGGATGELFF. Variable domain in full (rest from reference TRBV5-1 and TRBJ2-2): KAGVTQTPRYLIKTRGQQVTLSCSPISGHRSVSWYQQTPGQGLQFLFEYFSETQRNKGNFPGRFSGRQFSNSRSEMNVSTLELGDSALYLCASSSPSGGATGELFFGEGSRLTVL.

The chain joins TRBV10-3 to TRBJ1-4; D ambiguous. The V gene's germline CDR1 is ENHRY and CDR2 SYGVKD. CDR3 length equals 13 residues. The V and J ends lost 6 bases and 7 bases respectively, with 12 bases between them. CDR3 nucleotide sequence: TGTGCCATCAGGTCGGAATATGCTGAAAAACTGTTTTTT. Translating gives CAIRSEYAEKLFF.